The 28 T cell receptor beta chains given below trace back to one sample, sequenced in a study of post-analysis software for immune sequencing data. These receptors lack a known antigen. Study-level results: Five or six TRBV segments, TRBV5-6, TRBV5-1 and TRBV20-1 among them, were found more frequent in patients than controls.

Unique molecular identifiers were carried by the TCR beta cDNA libraries. TCRdb used MiXCR to reprocess the PCR reads, holding one entry per CDR3 protein. The repertoire holds hundreds of thousands of distinct CDR3 sequences, with just under 30% as singletons. The source material was blood. The source is a girl between 10 and 17 years old with multiple sclerosis.

The CDR3 nucleotides read TGTGCCAGCAGCTTTGGACAGGGGGTGAGGAAGACCCAGTACTTC. It translates to CASSFGQGVRKTQYF. J is TRBJ2-5 and V is TRBV7-2, with 10 bases fitting TRBD1. Germline V gene sequence: CDR1 SGHTA, CDR2 FQGNSA. V gave up 3 bases and J gave up 6 bases; unmatched junction bases: 7. The CDR3 runs 15 residues.

On this clonotype: A read error may produce the germline difference seen at one junction end. The chain is built from TRBV10-3 and TRBJ1-2, with D perhaps TRBD1 (6 bases). The CDR3 extends over 15 amino acids. Germline values: CDR1 ENHRY, CDR2 SYGVKD. CDR3 sequence reads: CATSEGLGANYGYTF. The CDR3 coding sequence is TGTGCCACCAGTGAGGGGCTGGGGGCGAACTATGGCTACACCTTC.

The V and J genes are TRBV7-8 and TRBJ2-5; 16 nucleotides line up with TRBD2. The DNA matches TRBJ2-7 better at its end, which makes the J call doubtful. Germline V gene data show CDR1 as SGHVS and CDR2 as FQNEAQ. The length of the CDR3 is 18 residues. Here the CDR3 DNA reads TGTGCCAGCAGCCCACAGCCGGGACTAGCGGGAGGGCCGCACGAGCAGTACTTC. As protein: CASSPQPGLAGGPHEQYF.

This clonotype appeared a few times. The chain is built from TRBV4-3 and TRBJ2-1, with 12 bases fitting TRBD2. The trim removed 1 base at V and 7 bases at J, leaving 5 bases unmatched. The germline V gene encodes CDR1 LGHNA and CDR2 YSLEER. The CDR3 is made up of 16 amino acids. CDR3: CASSQALGLAGNEQFF. CDR3 in DNA: TGCGCCAGCAGCCAAGCCCTAGGACTAGCGGGGAATGAGCAGTTCTTC.

This clonotype was seen a handful of times. The rearrangement joins TRBV18 to TRBJ1-1, with a possible D match to TRBD1 (5 bases). Germline CDR1 is KGHSH and CDR2 is LQKENI. The CDR3 extends over 14 amino acids. Trimming removed 4 bases at V and 10 bases at J, with 19 bases between. The CDR3: CASSLAGDGEGAFF. The CDR3 DNA reads as TGTGCCAGCTCACTCGCCGGGGACGGAGAAGGAGCTTTCTTT.

This clonotype was seen repeatedly, ten times or more. The chain employs TRBV7-2 and TRBJ1-2, with 10 nucleotides matching TRBD1. The V gene end was trimmed by 5 bases and the J gene end by 8 bases; junction bases not matched to a gene: 8. This CDR3 has 14 residues. Germline assignment: CDR1 SGHTA and CDR2 FQGNSA. The CDR3 DNA reads as TGTGCCAGCAGCGCCCGACAGGGGGCGAAGGGCTACACCTTC. Residues: CASSARQGAKGYTF.

The chain employs TRBV7-6 and TRBJ2-7, with TRBD2 identical over 7 bases. CDR1 and CDR2 (germline): SGHVS, FNYEAQ. The CDR3 is 15 amino acids. V trimming: 5 bases; J trimming: 3 bases; junction bases outside the gene matches: 10. CDR3 DNA sequence: TGTGCCAGCAGCGGCGCGGCGGGAGAGTTCTACGAGCAGTACTTC. It encodes CASSGAAGEFYEQYF.

The genes are TRBV25-1 and TRBJ2-7, with a weak D call TRBD2 (5 bases). The last part of the DNA fits TRBJ2-5 better; the J call may be wrong. Germline V gene sequence: CDR1 MGHDK, CDR2 SYGVNS. The CDR3 contains 14 residues. The CDR3 region is CASSWSEGRVTQYF. In nucleotides, the CDR3 is TGTGCCAGCAGTTGGTCAGAGGGAAGAGTGACCCAGTACTTC.

The V and J genes are TRBV20-1 and TRBJ1-1; 7 bases line up with TRBD1. The CDR3 totals 12 residues. Germline V gene data show CDR1 as DFQATT and CDR2 as SNEGSKA (reference sequence). Trimming took 4 bases from V and 6 from J; bases not matched to a gene: 5. The CDR3 bases are TGCAGTGCTAACAGGGGAATGGCTGAAGCTTTCTTT. Translation: CSANRGMAEAFF.

In its sample, this clonotype was seen once. With a much larger clone just one base away, this may be a read error. The rearrangement links TRBV24-1 to TRBJ2-1; unclear D gene. The ends were cut back, 6 bases at V and 10 bases at J, with 9 bases in the middle. The germline V gene encodes CDR1 KGHDR and CDR2 SFDVKD. CDR3 length: 11 residues. CDR3: CATSSMSEQFF. CDR3 coding DNA: TGTGCCACCAGTTCCATGAGCGAGCAGTTCTTC.

Worth noting for this clonotype: The germline gene is not matched at one end of the junction; a read error may be the cause. The V and J genes are TRBV7-2 and TRBJ1-2; TRBD1 matches at 7 bases. The CDR3 is 14 residues long. Looked up from germline, CDR1 is SGHTA and CDR2 is FQGNSA. The CDR3 nucleotides read TGTGCCAGCAGCCCCAGGGGGGGATCCCGTGGCTACATCTTC. It translates to CASSPRGGSRGYIF.

This clonotype was seen a few times. The rearrangement links TRBV28 to TRBJ2-5; 7 nucleotides align to TRBD1. With the DNA end fitting TRBJ2-7 better, the J assignment may be wrong. This CDR3 has 16 amino acids. Germline V gene sequence: CDR1 MDHEN, CDR2 SYDVKM. The chain's CDR3 is CASSSYSTGQFYEQYF. CDR3 coding DNA: TGTGCCAGCAGCTCCTATTCAACGGGACAGTTCTACGAGCAGTACTTC.

CDR3 DNA sequence: TGTGCCAGCCTACCAGGGTCGGGAGGCTACACCTTC. This translates into CASLPGSGGYTF. The V call is TRBV6-1, the J call TRBJ1-2; a weak D match, TRBD1 (5 bases). Trimming cost V 8 bases and J 8 bases, with 15 bases left between them. Germline V CDR1 and CDR2: MNHNS, SASEGT. CDR3 length: 12 residues.

This clonotype showed up just a few times. V gene TRBV29-1 combines with J gene TRBJ1-1, with a weak D call TRBD1 (6 bases). This CDR3 region has 12 residues. The V gene's germline CDR1 is SQVTM and CDR2 ANQGSEA. Trimming pared 6 bases from V and 5 bases from J, leaving 13 bases between. In DNA form, the CDR3 reads TGCAGCGTGTCGGGGGGCGGAACTGAAGCTTTCTTT. It specifies CSVSGGGTEAFF.

There are a few counts of this clonotype. This chain uses TRBV7-8 with TRBJ1-2; D is ambiguous. Trimming shortened V by 5 bases and J by 3 bases, and 19 bases separated the two germline ends. Germline loops: CDR1 SGHVS, CDR2 FQNEAQ. This CDR3 has 16 residues. CDR3 nucleotide sequence: TGTGCCAGCAGCCGAACTCGTGAGGGAGGCCACTATGGCTACACCTTC. Protein product: CASSRTREGGHYGYTF.

V is TRBV28 and J is TRBJ2-3; the D gene is possibly TRBD1 (6 bases). Germline V lookup: CDR1 MDHEN, CDR2 SYDVKM. The ends were cut back, 7 bases at V and 7 bases at J, with 27 bases in the middle. The CDR3 runs to 17 residues. CDR3 nucleotides: TGTGCCAGCACCGCTGGGGATCTAGGGGGAATCCTCCATACGCAGTATTTT. This sequence encodes CASTAGDLGGILHTQYF.

In its sample, this clonotype was seen many times. J is TRBJ2-5 and V is TRBV4-3; a weak D match, TRBD2 (5 bases). Germline-derived CDR1 and CDR2 are LGHNA and YSLEER. V dropped 3 bases and J dropped 5 bases, with 10 bases sitting between them. The CDR3 runs 13 residues. The DNA of the CDR3 is TGCGCCAGCAGCCACACCCCGGGGGAGACCCAGTACTTC. This gives the protein CASSHTPGETQYF.

This clonotype was detected a few times. V usage is TRBV11-2 and J usage is TRBJ2-7; D may be TRBD1 or TRBD2 (5 bases each). V dropped 6 bases and J dropped 3 bases, with 18 bases sitting between them. The CDR3 has 15 amino acids. The germline V gene has CDR1 SGHAT and CDR2 FQNNGV. The CDR3 sequence is CASREAYRGFYEQYF. The CDR3 DNA is TGTGCCAGCAGGGAGGCTTATAGGGGTTTCTACGAGCAGTACTTC.

This sequence joins TRBV9 and TRBJ1-2, with 12 bases matching TRBD1. The germline CDR1 and CDR2 sequences are SGDLS and YYNGEE. The CDR3 sequence is 15 residues long. After removal of 4 bases from V and 8 bases from J, the junction contained 9 bases not matched to a gene. As DNA, the CDR3 is TGTGCCAGCAGCCCCCGGGACAGGGGGCGAGGCGGCTACACCTTC. Protein product: CASSPRDRGRGGYTF.

This clonotype was detected a few times. The rearrangement links TRBV7-2 to TRBJ2-5; 11 bases agree with TRBD2. Germline CDR1 SGHTA, CDR2 FQGNSA. The CDR3 is made up of 17 amino acids. V gave up 3 bases and J gave up 2 bases; unmatched junction bases: 8. CDR3 nucleotides: TGTGCCAGCAGCTTTCATAGCGGGAGGGGGTCACAAGAGACCCAGTACTTC. Its protein product is CASSFHSGRGSQETQYF.

This clonotype was recorded a few times. The chain is built from TRBV3-1 and TRBJ2-1, with TRBD2 matching over 14 bases. The junction had 3 bases not matched to a gene; V was cut back by 3 bases and J by 5 bases. Germline CDR1 is LGHDT and CDR2 is YNNKEL (reference sequence). The CDR3 consists of 16 residues. The CDR3 region is CASSQGLAGVNNEQFF. The CDR3 DNA is TGTGCCAGCAGCCAGGGACTAGCGGGAGTCAACAATGAGCAGTTCTTC.

The rearrangement joins TRBV7-9 to TRBJ2-7; D is possibly TRBD1 (5 bases). V dropped 5 bases and J dropped 4 bases, with 21 bases sitting between them. This CDR3 has 16 residues. CDR1 SEHNR and CDR2 FQNEAQ come from the germline V gene (reference sequence). CDR3: CASSTKSQGSLYEQYF. In DNA, the CDR3 is TGTGCCAGCAGCACCAAATCCCAGGGATCCCTTTACGAGCAGTACTTC.

This clonotype was seen ten or more times. V and J are TRBV6-6 and TRBJ2-3, with 7 bases aligning to TRBD1. V was pared by 10 bases and J by 1 base, with 17 bases of the junction left unmatched. The CDR3 totals 17 residues. Germline CDR1 and CDR2: MNHNY and SVGAGI (reference sequence). CDR3 in amino acids: CATQRGQGRGRTDTQYF. CDR3 in DNA: TGTGCCACCCAAAGGGGGCAGGGCAGGGGACGCACAGATACGCAGTATTTT.

The chain joins TRBV28 to TRBJ2-1, with D tentatively TRBD2 (6 bases). The CDR3 is made up of 19 amino acids. Trimming took off 4 bases at V and 1 base at J, with 23 bases between the two ends. In germline, CDR1 is MDHEN, CDR2 SYDVKM. The CDR3 nucleotides read TGTGCCAGCAGTTCCCCGAGGGAGGATTTCCGGCCATCCTACAATGAGCAGTTCTTC. Translated, it gives CASSSPREDFRPSYNEQFF.

The rearrangement joins TRBV5-1 to TRBJ2-5, with 10 positions matching TRBD1. Losses at the gene ends were 3 bases for V and 11 bases for J; bases not matched to a gene: 19. The germline V gene encodes CDR1 SGHRS and CDR2 YFSETQ. CDR3 size: 17 residues. The CDR3, as DNA: TGCGCCAGCAGCTCACGGACAGGGGGGGAACTCGTCAATGAGCAGTACTTC. Translated: CASSSRTGGELVNEQYF.

The J gene is TRBJ2-7, the V gene TRBV6-2 or TRBV6-3, with TRBD1 identical over 8 bases. The V segment lost 10 bases and the J segment 2 bases; nucleotides outside the gene matches: 7. This CDR3 has 13 residues. CDR1 is MNHEY, CDR2 SVGEGT, per germline. CDR3 amino acids: CAMAQGATYEQYF. The CDR3 DNA reads as TGTGCCATGGCGCAGGGGGCTACCTACGAGCAGTACTTC.

Remarks on this clonotype: Since no conserved phenylalanine or tryptophan closes the CDR3, a read error is the likely cause. No DNA is shown, since the ends of the CDR3 on it are uncertain; the CDR3 is the one TCRdb lists. The V gene is TRBV29-1, the J gene TRBJ2-5; the table names TRBD1, a call not compared with the DNA. The CDR3 adds up to 15 amino acids, both ends counted. The germline V gene encodes CDR1 SQVTM and CDR2 ANQGSEA. CDR3 sequence reads: CSVDATGGSGYTFGS.

The chain has TRBV3-1 and TRBJ1-1, with D perhaps matching TRBD1 (5 bases). This CDR3 region has 14 residues. CDR1 and CDR2 (germline): LGHDT, YNNKEL (reference sequence). Trimming pared 2 bases from V and 3 bases from J, leaving 10 bases between. CDR3 loop: CASSQTGGDTEAFF. The CDR3 DNA reads TGTGCCAGCAGCCAAACGGGGGGGGACACTGAAGCTTTCTTT.